This TCR beta chain originates from a study of immune evolution from preneoplasia to lung adenocarcinoma (dated by TCRdb to the early 2020s). Regarding the research as a whole: No AAH lesions showed HLA loss of heterozygosity, compared with 7% of AIS, 15% of MIA and approximately 30% of ADC lesions. It was reported in the study that approximately 99 samples were used for TCR sequencing. The study used immune gene expression, TCR sequencing and multiplex immunofluorescence to profile the immune contexture of lung adenocarcinoma precursors and invasive adenocarcinoma. Resected precursor lesions (AAH, AIS, MIA) and invasive adenocarcinomas were each compared against paired morphologically normal lung tissue. The sample size was set by how many specimens were available, not by a prior power calculation. POLYSOLVER was used to infer Class I HLA alleles from exome data, and LOHHLA was used to detect allele-specific HLA loss. TCR sequencing data were obtained from 51 patients. The immune data were integrated with whole exome sequencing and methylation data from the same cohort of nodules. In total, the cohort included 53 patients with pulmonary nodules, all of whom underwent surgical resection.

Including the terminal cysteine and phenylalanine, the CDR3 comprises 14 residues. Just CDR3 DNA is preserved here, 42 bases in frame from base 1. Via the germline V gene (reference sequence), CDR1 is LNHDA and CDR2 SQIVND. Trimming takes 3 bases from V and 7 bases from J, and the germline ends sit 15 bases apart. Concerning this clone: Its target antigen remains unknown. Per-base qualities were not stored, and no clone one base away is much larger.

The paper as a whole reports these results and caveats: Compared with EGFR-mutant or double wild-type lesions, KRAS-mutant nodules had the highest T cell clonality. Clonality was highest in normal lung, while later-stage lesions appeared to have lower clonality but higher T cell density and diversity. Because every patient came from Japan and China, how well the results apply to Western populations was uncertain. The findings rested on association rather than direct causation, and larger cohorts with long-term follow-up and longitudinal biopsies were considered necessary. Normal lung had the highest top T cell clone frequencies, and these frequencies appeared to fall progressively from AAH through AIS, MIA and invasive adenocarcinoma.

The immunoSEQ hsTCRbeta Kit was used to sequence TCR beta CDR3 regions from DNA. The study's processing was this. The ImmunoSEQ Analyzer was used to analyse the TCR sequencing data. T cell clonality was defined as 1 minus Pielou's evenness, calculated on productive rearrangements. To measure T cell diversity, the inverse Simpson index was applied to productive templates. T cell density was expressed as TCR beta template counts normalized to usable DNA, with usable DNA estimated by amplifying and sequencing housekeeping genes. Two-sided Kruskal-Wallis tests were used to compare TCR metrics across histologic stages. TCRdb took this table from immuneACCESS and kept in-frame rearrangements with V and J called. Such tables lack part of the clones; where checked against another copy, unresolved V genes explain under half of the gap, and the rest is unexplained. That table is the source of V, J and clone size, and D and trimming were worked out from the DNA. For this sample there are approximately 4,300 clones; roughly 82% appear just once. In total, the top ten clones hold just under 8.5% of the sample.

The patients had resection in Japan or China between about 2013 and 2017. Two lung cancer pathologists independently reviewed H&E slides to confirm the histologic diagnosis of every case. Macro-dissection after pathologic assessment enriched premalignant or tumor cells for nucleic acid extraction. The AllPrep DNA/RNA FFPE Kit was used to isolate DNA from FFPE tissue. This clonotype was sampled from a person aged 65 to 85 with lung adenocarcinoma. The sample comprised FFPE lung adenocarcinoma in situ tissue. Sample cell subset or site, as interpreted from the label and publication: preinvasive adenocarcinoma in situ (AIS). The V and J segments used are TRBV19 and TRBJ2-5; 5 matching bases give a weak D call of TRBD1. CDR3 reads: CASSIAGSMRTQYF. The nucleotide sequence reads TGTGCCAGTAGTATCGCAGGGTCAATGAGGACCCAGTACTTC.